This T cell receptor (beta chain) was identified in a study of follicular helper T cells after annual influenza vaccination. Turning to the study itself: Blood was drawn on days 0, 7 and 28 after vaccination. Study-level results: Day 7 ICOS+CD38+ clones later appeared mostly in ICOS-CD38- cTfh.

As to this clone: The antigen is undetermined.

Time point meaning: 2015-2016 season, pre-vaccination. Non-naive CD4+CXCR5+PD-1+ cTfh were sorted into ICOS+CD38+ and ICOS-CD38- fractions. Measured with immunoSEQ multiplex PCR; TCRdb has only the in-frame clones, and not every one. The sample includes 12,000 or so clones, 60% to 80% of them seen just once. CDR1 and CDR2 (germline): SGHTA, FQGNSA. The CDR3 extends over 14 amino acids. The V end lost 1 base, the J end lost 15 bases, and 19 bases lay between the germline ends. The TCR sequence derives from an adult who received the influenza vaccine. The source material was CXCR5+ CD38- circulating T follicular helper cells from blood, sampled on the day of influenza vaccination. Subset of the sample: circulating Tfh, non-naive CD4+CXCR5+PD-1+ (ICOS+CD38+ or ICOS-CD38-). V is TRBV7-2 and J is TRBJ2-1; tentative D call: TRBD1 (6 bases). The CDR3 region has the DNA TGTGCCAGCAGCTTAGACACCGGGACACCCAAACTGTTCTTC. It is translated as CASSLDTGTPKLFF.